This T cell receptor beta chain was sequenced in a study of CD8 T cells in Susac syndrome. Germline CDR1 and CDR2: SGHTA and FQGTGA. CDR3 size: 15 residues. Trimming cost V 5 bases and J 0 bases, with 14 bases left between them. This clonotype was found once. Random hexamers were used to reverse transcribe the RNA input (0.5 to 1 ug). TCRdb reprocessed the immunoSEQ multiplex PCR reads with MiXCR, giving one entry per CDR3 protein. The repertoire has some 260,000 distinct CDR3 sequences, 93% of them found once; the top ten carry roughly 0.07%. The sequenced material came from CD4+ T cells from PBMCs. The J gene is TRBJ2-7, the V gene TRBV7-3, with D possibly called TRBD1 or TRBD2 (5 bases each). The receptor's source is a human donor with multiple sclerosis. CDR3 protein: CASSRDAGLSYEQYF. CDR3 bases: TGTGCCAGCAGCCGGGATGCAGGGCTCTCCTACGAGCAGTACTTC.